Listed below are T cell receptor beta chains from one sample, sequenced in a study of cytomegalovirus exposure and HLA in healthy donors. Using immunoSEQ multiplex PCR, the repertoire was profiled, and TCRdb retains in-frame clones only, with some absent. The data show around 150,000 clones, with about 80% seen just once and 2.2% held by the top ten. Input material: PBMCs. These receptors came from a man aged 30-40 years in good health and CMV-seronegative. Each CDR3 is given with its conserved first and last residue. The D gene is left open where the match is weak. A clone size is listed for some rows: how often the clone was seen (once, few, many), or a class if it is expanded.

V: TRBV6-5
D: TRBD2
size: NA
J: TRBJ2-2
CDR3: CASGRARNTGELFF
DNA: TGTGCCAGCGGGAGGGCGCGGAACACCGGGGAGCTGTTTTTT

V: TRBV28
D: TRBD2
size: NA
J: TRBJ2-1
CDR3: CASSFSGTSAYNEQFF
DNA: TGTGCCAGCTCCTTTTCCGGGACTAGCGCCTACAATGAGCAGTTCTTC

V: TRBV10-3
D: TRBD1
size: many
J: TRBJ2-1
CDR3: CATGQGGSYNEQFF
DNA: TGTGCCACGGGACAGGGAGGGTCCTACAATGAGCAGTTCTTC

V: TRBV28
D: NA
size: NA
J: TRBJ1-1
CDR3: CASSFQNTEAFF
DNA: TGTGCCAGCAGTTTCCAGAACACTGAAGCTTTCTTT

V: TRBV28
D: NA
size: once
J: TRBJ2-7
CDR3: CASSPHRGRTYEQYF
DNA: TGTGCCAGCAGTCCCCACCGGGGGAGAACCTACGAGCAGTACTTC

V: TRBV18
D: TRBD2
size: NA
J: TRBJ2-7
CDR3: CASSPPGLQNYEQYF
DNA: TGTGCCAGCTCACCTCCGGGACTACAAAACTACGAGCAGTACTTC

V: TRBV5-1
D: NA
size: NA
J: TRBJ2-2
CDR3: CASSWGHHPSRELFF
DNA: TGCGCCAGCAGCTGGGGGCACCATCCTTCAAGGGAGCTGTTTTTT

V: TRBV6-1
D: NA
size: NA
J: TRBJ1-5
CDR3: CASSVDIGGNQPQHF
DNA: TGTGCCAGCAGCGTCGATATAGGAGGCAACCAGCCCCAGCATTTT

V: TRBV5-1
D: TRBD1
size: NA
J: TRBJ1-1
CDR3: CASRYQGGNTEAFF
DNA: TGCGCCAGCAGATATCAGGGGGGGAACACTGAAGCTTTCTTT

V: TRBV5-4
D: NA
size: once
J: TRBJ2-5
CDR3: CASKQQGYETQYF
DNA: TGTGCCAGCAAACAACAGGGATACGAGACCCAGTACTTC

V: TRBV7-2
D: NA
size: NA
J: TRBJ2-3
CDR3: CASSLPGERDTQYF
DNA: TGTGCCAGCAGCTTACCGGGAGAAAGAGATACGCAGTATTTT

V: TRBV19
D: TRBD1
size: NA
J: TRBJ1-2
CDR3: CASSRGPMRNYGYTF
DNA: TGTGCCAGTAGCAGGGGGCCAATGCGTAACTATGGCTACACCTTC

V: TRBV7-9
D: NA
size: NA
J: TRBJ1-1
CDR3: CASSFSGVIWGAFF
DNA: TGTGCCAGCAGCTTCTCAGGGGTCATATGGGGAGCTTTCTTT

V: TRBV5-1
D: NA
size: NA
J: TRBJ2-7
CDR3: CASSLLLAGEQYF
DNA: TGCGCCAGCAGCTTGCTGCTCGCGGGGGAGCAGTACTTC

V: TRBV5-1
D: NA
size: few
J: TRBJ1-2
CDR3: CASSLAAVRLPGYTF
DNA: TGCGCCAGCAGCTTGGCAGCGGTCAGGCTTCCCGGCTACACCTTC

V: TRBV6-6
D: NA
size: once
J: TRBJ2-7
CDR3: CASSYSPTEQYF
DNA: TGTGCCAGCAGTTACTCCCCGACAGAGCAGTACTTC

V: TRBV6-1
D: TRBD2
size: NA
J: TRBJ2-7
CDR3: CASRGLDISNEQYF
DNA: TGTGCCAGCAGGGGACTAGATATTTCCAACGAGCAGTACTTC

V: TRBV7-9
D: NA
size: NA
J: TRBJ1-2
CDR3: CATQWRVGYGYTF
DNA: TGTGCCACCCAGTGGAGGGTGGGCTATGGCTACACCTTC

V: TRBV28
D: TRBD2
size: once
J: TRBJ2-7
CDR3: CASSGAGTSANYEQYF
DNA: TGTGCCAGCAGTGGCGCCGGGACTAGCGCGAACTACGAGCAGTACTTC

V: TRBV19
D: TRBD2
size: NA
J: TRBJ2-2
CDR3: CASSMLAGGTGELFF
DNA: TGTGCCAGTAGTATGTTAGCGGGAGGGACCGGGGAGCTGTTTTTT

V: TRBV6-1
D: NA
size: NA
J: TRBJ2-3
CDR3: CASNPGGGDTQYF
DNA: TGTGCCAGCAATCCAGGGGGAGGAGATACGCAGTATTTT

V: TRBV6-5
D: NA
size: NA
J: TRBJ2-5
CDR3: CASSSLRETQYF
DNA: TGTGCCAGCAGTTCCCTTCGGGAGACCCAGTACTTC

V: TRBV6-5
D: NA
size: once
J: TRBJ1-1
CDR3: CASSYSSVSPGTEAFF
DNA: TGTGCCAGCAGTTACTCGTCCGTTTCCCCGGGCACTGAAGCTTTCTTT

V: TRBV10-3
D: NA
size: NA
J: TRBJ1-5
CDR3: CAISDSKTGTNQPQHF
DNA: TGTGCCATCAGTGATTCGAAGACGGGGACTAATCAGCCCCAGCATTTT

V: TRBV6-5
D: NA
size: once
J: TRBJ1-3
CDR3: CASSYGRGNTIYF
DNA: TGTGCCAGCAGTTACGGGAGAGGAAACACCATATATTTT

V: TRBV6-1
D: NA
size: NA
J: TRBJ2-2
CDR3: CASSEAPSAGELFF
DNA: TGTGCCAGCAGTGAAGCACCAAGCGCCGGGGAGCTGTTTTTT

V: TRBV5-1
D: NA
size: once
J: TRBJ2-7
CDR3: CASSGHYEQYF
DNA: TGCGCCAGCAGCGGACACTACGAGCAGTACTTC

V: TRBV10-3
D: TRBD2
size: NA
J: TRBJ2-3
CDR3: CAISPRGTSGVSSTDTQYF
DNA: TGTGCCATCAGTCCACGCGGGACTAGCGGGGTCTCTAGCACAGATACGCAGTATTTT

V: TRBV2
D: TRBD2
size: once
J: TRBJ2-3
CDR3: CASKAFGGGDTQYF
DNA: TGTGCCAGCAAGGCTTTTGGCGGGGGGGATACGCAGTATTTT

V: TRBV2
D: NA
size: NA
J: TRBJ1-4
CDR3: CASSVFQNEKLFF
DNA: TGTGCCAGCAGTGTATTCCAGAATGAAAAACTGTTTTTT

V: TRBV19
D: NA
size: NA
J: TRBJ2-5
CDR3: CASTRRAQMGETQYF
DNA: TGTGCCAGTACTCGGAGGGCACAGATGGGAGAGACCCAGTACTTC

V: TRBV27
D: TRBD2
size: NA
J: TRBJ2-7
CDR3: CASSLTSSGSLYEQYF
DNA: TGTGCCAGCAGTTTGACGTCTAGCGGGAGCCTCTACGAGCAGTACTTC

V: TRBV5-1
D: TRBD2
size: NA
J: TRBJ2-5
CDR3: CASSIGLAGGRETQYF
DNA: TGCGCCAGCAGCATTGGACTAGCGGGCGGGCGAGAGACCCAGTACTTC

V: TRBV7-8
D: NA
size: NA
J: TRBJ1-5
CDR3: CASSPPGNQPQHF
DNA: TGTGCCAGCAGCCCCCCTGGCAATCAGCCCCAGCATTTT

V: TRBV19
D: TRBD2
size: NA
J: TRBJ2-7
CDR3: CASSIPAGVRQYF
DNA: TGTGCCAGTAGTATCCCGGCGGGAGTGAGGCAGTACTTC

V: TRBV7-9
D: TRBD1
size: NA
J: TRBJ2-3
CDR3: CASSLAPQGGYTQYF
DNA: TGTGCCAGCAGCTTAGCACCACAGGGGGGATATACGCAGTATTTT

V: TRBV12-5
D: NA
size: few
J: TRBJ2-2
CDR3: CASGLTGTTGELFF
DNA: TGTGCTAGTGGTTTGACAGGGACGACCGGGGAGCTGTTTTTT

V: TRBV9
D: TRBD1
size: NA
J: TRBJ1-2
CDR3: CASSQSGGGYTF
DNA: TGTGCCAGCAGCCAGTCAGGGGGCGGCTACACCTTC

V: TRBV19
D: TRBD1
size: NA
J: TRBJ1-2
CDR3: CASKVDRGNYGYTF
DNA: TGTGCCAGTAAAGTGGACAGGGGAAACTATGGCTACACCTTC

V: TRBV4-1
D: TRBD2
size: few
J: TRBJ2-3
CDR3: CASSQEPSGMDTQYF
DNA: TGCGCCAGCAGCCAAGAGCCTAGCGGGATGGATACGCAGTATTTT

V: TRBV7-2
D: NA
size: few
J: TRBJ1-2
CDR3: CASSAIGTEGGYTF
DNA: TGTGCCAGCAGCGCCATCGGGACTGAGGGTGGCTACACCTTC

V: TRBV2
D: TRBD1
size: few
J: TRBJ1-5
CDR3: CASSGDRVVSQPQHF
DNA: TGTGCCAGCAGTGGGGACAGGGTGGTCAGTCAGCCCCAGCATTTT

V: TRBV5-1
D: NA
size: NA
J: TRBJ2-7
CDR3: CASTNSLRGGAEQYF
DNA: TGCGCCAGCACCAACTCCTTGAGAGGGGGTGCCGAGCAGTACTTC

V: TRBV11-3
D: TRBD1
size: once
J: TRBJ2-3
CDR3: CASSRQGRVTDTQYF
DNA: TGTGCCAGCAGCCGACAGGGGCGAGTCACAGATACGCAGTATTTT

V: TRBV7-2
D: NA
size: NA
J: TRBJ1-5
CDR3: CASSPSVLGAGSNQPQHF
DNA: TGTGCCAGCAGCCCTAGCGTGTTAGGGGCGGGTAGCAATCAGCCCCAGCATTTT

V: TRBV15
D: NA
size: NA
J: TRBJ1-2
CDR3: CATGSGGGGGAGYTF
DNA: TGTGCCACCGGCAGCGGAGGAGGGGGAGGGGCGGGCTACACCTTC

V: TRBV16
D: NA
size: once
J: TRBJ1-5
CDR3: CASSHGFSNQPQHF
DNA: TGTGCCAGCAGCCACGGGTTTAGCAATCAGCCCCAGCATTTT

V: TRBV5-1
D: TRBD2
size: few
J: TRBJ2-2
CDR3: CASSEGGPRTGELFF
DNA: TGCGCCAGCAGCGAGGGAGGGCCCCGGACCGGGGAGCTGTTTTTT

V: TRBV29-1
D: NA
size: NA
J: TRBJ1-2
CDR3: CSVEGQNNYGYTF
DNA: TGCAGCGTTGAAGGACAGAATAACTATGGCTACACCTTC